This entry features one TCR beta chain sequence. The data stem from a study of T cell changes during pregnancy in multiple sclerosis. Here immunoSEQ multiplex PCR was the method, and the copy in TCRdb shows in-frame clones only, minus some. The sample yields about 69,000 clones, approximately 86% seen once. The V gene end was trimmed by 5 bases and the J gene end by 4 bases; junction bases not matched to a gene: 5. This CDR3 spans 13 amino acids. Looked up from germline, CDR1 is SGDLS and CDR2 is YYNGEE. The rearrangement links TRBV9 to TRBJ1-2, with 7 bases fitting TRBD1. The sequences come from peripheral blood, collected before pregnancy. The TCR comes from a female donor with multiple sclerosis, enrolled in a pregnancy study. CDR3 sequence: CASRSGQSYGYTF. The CDR3 DNA is TGTGCCAGCAGATCGGGACAGTCCTATGGCTACACCTTC.